This T cell receptor beta chain was sequenced for a study of technical replicates of blood from four donors (dated by TCRdb to between 2016 and 2019). As concerns this clone: The specificity of this receptor is unknown. No quality values exist for individual bases; no much larger clone is one base distant.

From the cysteine through the phenylalanine, the CDR3 covers 13 amino acids. Only the CDR3 portion is preserved as DNA: 39 bases, with reading frame beginning at the first base. The germline V end is reduced by 6 bases and the J end by 6 bases; junction bases left unmatched: 6. The germline V gene sets CDR1 to SQVTM and CDR2 to ANQGSEA. Library preparation was by the immunoSEQ multiplex PCR assay. Sourced from immuneACCESS, this table was stored by TCRdb with only in-frame sequences that have V and J called. A share of the clones is absent; for the studies checked, an unresolved V gene accounts for under half, and the remainder has no known explanation. For this sample there are 45,000 to 60,000 clones; about 95% appear just once. The ten largest clones capture 3% of the sample.

The sequence derives from a human donor in good health. Some clones in this sample may be carry-over from other donors' samples. Recombination joined TRBV29-1 with TRBJ1-4; the central 8 bases match TRBD1. Sequenced: PBMCs. The DNA sequence is as follows: TGCAGCGTCCAGGGGGCGTCCTATGAAAAACTGTTTTTT. Its product reads: CSVQGASYEKLFF.